A selection of T cell receptor beta chains follows, all from one sample in a study of blood T cell repertoires in COVID-19. TCRdb's table, derived via immunoSEQ multiplex PCR, lists solely in-frame clones and lacks some. The sample includes approximately 500,000 clones, approximately 90% of them seen just once. Sequenced input: PBMCs or T cells enriched from blood (not recorded which). The source is a woman aged 40 to 49 who had recovered from COVID-19. The conserved cysteine and the conserved F or W are not part of the CDR3 here.

TRBJ2-1,TRBV5-1,ASSLGAGPSSYNEQF
TRBJ2-1,TRBV7-9,ASSLKSTEQF
TRBJ2-7,TRBV7-9,ASSPPGQGLYEQY
TRBJ2-4,TRBV4-1,ASSWTRGGFDIQY
TRBJ1-2,TRBV12-3/TRBV12-4,ASSLRENYGYT
TRBJ1-3,TRBV28,ASLEDRGNTIY
TRBJ1-2,TRBV4-3,ASSHTGVYGYT
TRBJ1-4,TRBV7-9,ASSKFATNEKLF
TRBJ2-3,TRBV11-3,ASSLGAGTGTDTQY
TRBJ1-2,TRBV4-3,ASSQGVGGQGVSGYT
TRBJ1-2,TRBV7-2,ASSLERDSEHT
TRBJ1-1,TRBV19,ASLNRDRGLRNTEAF
TRBJ2-7,TRBV4-3,ASSQDSPPSHYEQY
TRBJ1-6,TRBV19,ASTPQSSYNSPLH
TRBJ1-1,TRBV6-5,ASRHTDSPEAF
TRBJ1-4,TRBV3-1/TRBV3-2,ASSQGGRGFKLF
TRBJ1-2,TRBV7-2,ASSLTEGGNYGYT
TRBJ2-5,TRBV6-5,ASSPLSGGQETQY
TRBJ1-2,TRBV7-8,ASSQQTGTGYT
TRBJ1-5,TRBV30,AWSVRGNQPQH
TRBJ2-1,TRBV5-1,ASSLDQAASYNEQF
TRBJ2-1,TRBV7-2,ASSRTSGREADNEQF
TRBJ2-5,TRBV7-6,ASSSRGRGSQETQY
TRBJ2-3,TRBV5-1,ASSLGLAGGLVFSDTQY
TRBJ1-1,TRBV10-3,ATDNMGQPNTEAF
TRBJ2-4,TRBV27,ASRTGSPLAKNIQY
TRBJ2-2,TRBV23-1,ASSPAKRVNTGELF
TRBJ2-2,TRBV7-8,ASSLTTGIANTGELF
TRBJ2-1,TRBV4-1,ASSQVDLISYNEQF